The 2 T cell receptor beta chains presented below share a single source sample, sequenced in a study of siplizumab effects on memory and regulatory T cells. The authors kept the mixed lymphocyte reaction cells in coculture at 37°C for six to seven days. Here immunoSEQ multiplex PCR was the method, and the copy in TCRdb shows in-frame clones only, minus some. The sample comprises almost 20,000 clones, around 40% of which are singletons, and about 5.7% rests with the top ten. No antigen has been assigned to these receptors. The sample comprised CFSE-low (dividing) CD4+ T cells sorted from an allogeneic mixed lymphocyte reaction. The source is a human donor in good health; the cells came from an allogeneic mixed lymphocyte reaction. Some clones in this sample may be carry-over from other donors' samples.

The rearrangement joins TRBV19 to TRBJ2-5; D is unclear. CDR3 length: 13 amino acids. CDR1 LNHDA and CDR2 SQIVND come from the germline V gene (reference sequence). V was trimmed by 7 bases and J by 2 bases, leaving 11 bases between them. In DNA form, the CDR3 reads TGTGCCAGTAAGTCAGGTTCACAAGAGACCCAGTACTTC. This encodes CASKSGSQETQYF.

In its sample, this clone was seen a few times. This chain joins TRBV6-1 and TRBJ1-2, with 7 bases lining up with TRBD1. Germline assignment: CDR1 MNHNS and CDR2 SASEGT. CDR3 length equals 14 residues. Trimming cost V 4 bases and J 6 bases; bases outside gene matches: 8. The CDR3 DNA reads TGTGCCAGCAGTGTCCTCCGGACAGGCAATGGCTACACCTTC. It specifies CASSVLRTGNGYTF.